Detailed here is one T cell receptor (beta chain). Its matching antigen is unknown. The data stem from a study of T cell responses to AZD1222 COVID-19 vaccine. Turning to the study itself: Pooling covered second doses at about 4 or about 12 weeks. Whole-study results and caveats: Unmutated variant regions are reportedly the target of nearly half of TCRs that are spike-specific. Repertoire samples came only from after the peak T cell response.

Libraries were prepared by immunoSEQ multiplex PCR; TCRdb keeps only in-frame clonotypes and omits some of them. The sample includes 150,000 to 200,000 clones, almost 95% of them seen just once. The TCR originated in an adult in good health. This material consisted of peripheral blood, taken on day 0 of AZD1222 vaccination.

CDR3 sequence reads: CSVRGQGIYGYTF. DNA for the CDR3: TGCAGCGTACGGGGACAGGGTATTTATGGCTACACCTTC. The chain combines TRBV29-1 with TRBJ1-2, with TRBD1 matching 9 bases. Trimming removed 6 bases from V and 5 bases from J; junction bases left unmatched: 7. Germline CDR1 reads SQVTM; CDR2 reads ANQGSEA. This CDR3 has 13 residues.